This T cell receptor (beta chain) was sequenced during a study of high-grade serous ovarian cancer treatment subgroups. For this clone: What it binds is unknown.

Measured with immunoSEQ multiplex PCR; TCRdb has only the in-frame clones, and not every one. The sample holds over a thousand clones, 65% to 75% seen once. General study findings and limits: These tumor repertoires lack spatial information from bulk sequencing.

V lost 6 bases, J lost 6 bases, and 21 bases lay in between. The germline V gene encodes CDR1 MDHEN and CDR2 SYDVKM. This CDR3 is built from 15 residues. Tumor tissue was taken before any definitive surgery or chemotherapy was given. V is TRBV28 and J is TRBJ2-7; D might be TRBD1 or TRBD2, each matching 5 bases. The receptor comes from a human donor with high-grade serous ovarian cancer. The sequenced material came from tumor tissue. The CDR3 is CASSLPGTPGPEQYF. Here the CDR3 DNA reads TGTGCCAGCAGCCTCCCTGGGACGCCCGGGCCCGAGCAGTACTTC.